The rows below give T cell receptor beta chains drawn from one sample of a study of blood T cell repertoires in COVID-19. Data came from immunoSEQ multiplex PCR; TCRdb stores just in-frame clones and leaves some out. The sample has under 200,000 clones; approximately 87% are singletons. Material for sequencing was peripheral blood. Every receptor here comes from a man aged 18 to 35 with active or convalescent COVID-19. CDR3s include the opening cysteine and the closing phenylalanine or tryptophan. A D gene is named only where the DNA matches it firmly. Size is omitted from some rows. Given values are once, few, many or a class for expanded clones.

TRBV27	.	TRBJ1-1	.	TGTGCCAGCAGTGAGACAGAGAACACTGAAGCTTTCTTT	CASSETENTEAFF
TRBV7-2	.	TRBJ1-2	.	TGTGCCAGCAGCTCGGAGACCCGGTATGGCTACACCTTC	CASSSETRYGYTF
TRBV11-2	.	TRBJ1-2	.	TGTGCCAGCAGCTCCCGCCGGACTGATAACTATGGCTACACCTTC	CASSSRRTDNYGYTF
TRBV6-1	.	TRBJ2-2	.	TGTGCTTCGGGGGGCTCGGCCGGGGAGCTGTTTTTT	CASGGSAGELFF
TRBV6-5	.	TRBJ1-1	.	TGTGCCAGCATCGAGCTTACGGCGGAGAGCACTGAAGCTTTCTTT	CASIELTAESTEAFF
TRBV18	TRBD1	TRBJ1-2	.	TGTGCCAGCTCAATAGGGGGACAGGAGAGCTATGGCTACACCTTC	CASSIGGQESYGYTF
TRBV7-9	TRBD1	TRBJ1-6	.	TGTGCCAGCAGCGGGACAGGGGTAGATTCCCTCCACTTT	CASSGTGVDSLHF
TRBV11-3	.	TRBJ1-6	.	TGTGCCAGCAGCTCATCTTTCCTTAGCTCCTATAATTCACCCCTCCACTTT	CASSSSFLSSYNSPLHF
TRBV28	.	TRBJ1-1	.	TGTGCCAGCACGTGGGGAGCGAACACTGAAGCTTTCTTT	CASTWGANTEAFF
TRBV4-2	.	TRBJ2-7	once	TGTGCCAGCAGCCAAGACAACCCAAACCACCGACTAGACCGGCACGAGCAGTACTTC	CASSQDNPNHRLDRHEQYF
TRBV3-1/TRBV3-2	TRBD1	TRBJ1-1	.	TGTGCCAGCAGCCCGGGACAGGAATTCATGAACACTGAAGCTTTCTTT	CASSPGQEFMNTEAFF
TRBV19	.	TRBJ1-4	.	TGTGCCAGTAGTATTTTTACTGGGAGAGCTAATGAAAAACTGTTTTTT	CASSIFTGRANEKLFF
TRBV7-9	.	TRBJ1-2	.	TGTGCCAGCAGCTACTACAGGGAGTGGGAGGGCTACACCTTC	CASSYYREWEGYTF
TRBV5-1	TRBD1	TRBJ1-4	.	TGCGCCAGCAGCTTGGCGGCCGGGACAGGGTTTACGAAACTGTTTTTT	CASSLAAGTGFTKLFF
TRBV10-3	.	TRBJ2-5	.	TGTGCCATCAGTGGAGGGACACCGGGGACCCAGTACTTC	CAISGGTPGTQYF
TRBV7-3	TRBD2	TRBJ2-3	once	TGTGCCAGCAGCTCGACCCCCTACGGGGGGAGAAGCACAGATACGCAGTATTTT	CASSSTPYGGRSTDTQYF
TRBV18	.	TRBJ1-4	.	TGTGCCAGCTCGGCACAGGGCAACGATGAAAAACTGTTTTTT	CASSAQGNDEKLFF
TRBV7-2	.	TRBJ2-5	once	TGTGCCAGCAGCTTTCCCGTGGCAGGGCAAGAGACCCAGTACTTC	CASSFPVAGQETQYF
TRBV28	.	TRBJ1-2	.	TGTGCCAGCACCTCGGGCAGGGCCTATGGCTACACCTTC	CASTSGRAYGYTF
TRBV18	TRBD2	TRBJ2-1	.	TGTGCCAGCTCACAACCTAGCGGGAGAGGGGATGAGCAGTTCTTC	CASSQPSGRGDEQFF
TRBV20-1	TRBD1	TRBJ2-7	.	TGCAGTGCTAGTCCCGGGACAGGGACGTACGAGCAGTACTTC	CSASPGTGTYEQYF
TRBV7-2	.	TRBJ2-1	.	TGTGCCAGCAGCTTACGCGGGGGCCTGAGGAATGAGCAGTTCTTC	CASSLRGGLRNEQFF
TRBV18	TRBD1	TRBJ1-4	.	TGTGCCAGCTCACGGGACAGGGCTGATGAAAAACTGTTTTTT	CASSRDRADEKLFF
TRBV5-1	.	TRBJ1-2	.	TGCGCCAGCAGCTTGGGGGACACCCGGATCTATGGCTACACCTTC	CASSLGDTRIYGYTF
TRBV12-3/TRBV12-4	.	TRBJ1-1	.	TGTGCCAGCAGTAAGGAAGCGAGCACTGAAGCTTTCTTT	CASSKEASTEAFF
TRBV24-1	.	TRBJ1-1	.	TGTGCCACCAGTGATTCGGGGGGCGGAGGGCCGGGTATTGGCACTGAAGCTTTCTTT	CATSDSGGGGPGIGTEAFF
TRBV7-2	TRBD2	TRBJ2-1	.	TGTGCCAGCAGCTTAGGAGGGCGGGGGAACAATGAGCAGTTCTTC	CASSLGGRGNNEQFF
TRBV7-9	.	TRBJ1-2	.	TGTGCCAGCAGCCCTAAACCGGACGGGAAGGGCTACACCTTC	CASSPKPDGKGYTF
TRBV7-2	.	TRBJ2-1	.	TGTGCCAGCAGCGCCGCCCCGGGTGAGCAGTTCTTC	CASSAAPGEQFF
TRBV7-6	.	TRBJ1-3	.	TGTGCCAGCAGCTCCCTGACAGGTAGCTCTGGAAACACCATATATTTT	CASSSLTGSSGNTIYF
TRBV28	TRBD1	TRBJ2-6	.	TGTGCCAGCAGTTTATGGGGACAGGCTGACGTGGGGGCCAACGTCCTGACTTTC	CASSLWGQADVGANVLTF
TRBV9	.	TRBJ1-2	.	TGTGCCAGCAGTCCCGCCCTCCAACAGGGCAGCTATGGCTACACCTTC	CASSPALQQGSYGYTF
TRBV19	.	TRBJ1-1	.	TGTGCCAGTAGTAAATGGCCGGGACTCCTGAACACTGAAGCTTTCTTT	CASSKWPGLLNTEAFF
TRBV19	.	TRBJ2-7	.	TGTGCCAGTAGTAAGGGGCGGTTCTCTAAGCGGGTGGCCTACGAGCAGTACTTC	CASSKGRFSKRVAYEQYF
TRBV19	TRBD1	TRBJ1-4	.	TGTGCCAGTAGCTCTGGGGGACAGGGATCTTTGCGGAAACTGTTTTTT	CASSSGGQGSLRKLFF
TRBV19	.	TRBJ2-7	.	TGTGCCAGTAGTTCGACGGGTCTAAGCTCCTACGAGCAGTACTTC	CASSSTGLSSYEQYF
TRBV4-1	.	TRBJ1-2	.	TGCGCCAGCAGCCAAGACAGGGACTATGGCTACACCTTC	CASSQDRDYGYTF
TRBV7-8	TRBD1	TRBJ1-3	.	TGTGCCAGCAGCTTAAGAACAGGGGGCCTTCTTTGGAACACCATATATTTT	CASSLRTGGLLWNTIYF
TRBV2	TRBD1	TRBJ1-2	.	TGTGCCAGCCATCGGACAGGGGGCGGGAGTCAACTTTCTGGCTACACCTTC	CASHRTGGGSQLSGYTF
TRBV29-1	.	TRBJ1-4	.	TGCAGCGTTCTGACCTCAGGGATAACTAATGAAAAACTGTTTTTT	CSVLTSGITNEKLFF
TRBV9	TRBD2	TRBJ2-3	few	TGTGCCAGCAGCGCCCAGGGGGGCGGGAGGGCCACAGATACGCAGTATTTT	CASSAQGGGRATDTQYF
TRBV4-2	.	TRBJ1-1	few	TGTGCCAGCAGCCAAGACGGCGGGGAGAACACTGAAGCTTTCTTT	CASSQDGGENTEAFF
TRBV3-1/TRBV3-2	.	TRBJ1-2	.	TGTGCCAGCAGCCAAGGTCCAGGAAACTATGGCTACACCTTC	CASSQGPGNYGYTF
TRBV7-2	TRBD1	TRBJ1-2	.	TGTGCCAGCAGCTTAGCAGGGACAGTCTATGGCTACACCTTC	CASSLAGTVYGYTF
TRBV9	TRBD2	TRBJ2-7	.	TGTGCCAGCAGCGAAAGACTAGCGGGAGGCGAGCAGTACTTC	CASSERLAGGEQYF
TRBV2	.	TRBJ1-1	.	TGTGCCAGCAGTGAGGGGCATGGGACTGAAGCTTTCTTT	CASSEGHGTEAFF
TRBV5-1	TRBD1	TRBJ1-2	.	TGCGCCAGCAGCCTAGGGACAGGGTCCTATGGCTACACCTTC	CASSLGTGSYGYTF
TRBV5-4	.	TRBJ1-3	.	TGTGCCAGCAGCGCCTCCACCGTCAGCTCTGGAAACACCATATATTTT	CASSASTVSSGNTIYF
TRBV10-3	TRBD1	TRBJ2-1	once	TGTGCCATCAGTGATTACAGGGGGCTCAGGGATGAGCAGTTCTTC	CAISDYRGLRDEQFF
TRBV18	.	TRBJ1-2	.	TGTGCCAGCTCACCAGGTTCCGGGACACTGAAAGCTAACTATGGCTACACCTTC	CASSPGSGTLKANYGYTF
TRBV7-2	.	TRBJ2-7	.	TGTGCCAGCAGCTTATCTGGGGGCGGCTACGAGCAGTACTTC	CASSLSGGGYEQYF
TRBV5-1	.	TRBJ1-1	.	TGCGCCAGCAGCCATGGCGGGTTCACTGAAGCTTTCTTT	CASSHGGFTEAFF
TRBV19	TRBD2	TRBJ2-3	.	TGTGCCAGTAGACTAGCGTTCGACACAGATACGCAGTATTTT	CASRLAFDTDTQYF
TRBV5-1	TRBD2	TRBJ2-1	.	TGCGCCAGCAGCTCGGGACTAGCGGGAGGGTCGAGTGAGCAGTTCTTC	CASSSGLAGGSSEQFF
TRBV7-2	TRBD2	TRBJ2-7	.	TGTGCCAGCAGCTTAAATAGCGGGAGCTACGAGCAGTACTTC	CASSLNSGSYEQYF
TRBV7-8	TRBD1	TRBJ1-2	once	TGTGCCAGCAGCTTAATGGGGACAGGGCCATCCAACTATGGCTACACCTTC	CASSLMGTGPSNYGYTF
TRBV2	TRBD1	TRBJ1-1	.	TGTGCCAGCAGGGGGGGACAGGGTACTGAAGCTTTCTTT	CASRGGQGTEAFF
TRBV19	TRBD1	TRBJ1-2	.	TGTGCCGCCCGGGACAGGGAGGATTGGGGCTACACCTTC	CAARDREDWGYTF